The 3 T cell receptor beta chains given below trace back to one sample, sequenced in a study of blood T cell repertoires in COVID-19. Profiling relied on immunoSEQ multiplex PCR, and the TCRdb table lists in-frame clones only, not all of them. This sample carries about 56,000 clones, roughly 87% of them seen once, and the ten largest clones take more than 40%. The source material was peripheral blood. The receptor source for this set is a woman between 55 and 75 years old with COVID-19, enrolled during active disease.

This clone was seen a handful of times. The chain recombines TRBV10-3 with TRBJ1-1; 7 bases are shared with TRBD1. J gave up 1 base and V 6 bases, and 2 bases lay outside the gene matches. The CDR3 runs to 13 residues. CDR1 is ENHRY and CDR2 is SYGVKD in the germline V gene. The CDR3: CAISRQGNTEAFF. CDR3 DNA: TGTGCCATCAGCAGACAGGGGAACACTGAAGCTTTCTTT.

The CDR3 DNA reads TGTGCCAGCAACCAAGGGGGGGAGGTAAATGAGCAGTTCTTC. Protein sequence: CASNQGGEVNEQFF. The chain couples TRBV9 to TRBJ2-1; a possible D gene is TRBD2 (7 bases). Germline V gives CDR1 SGDLS, CDR2 YYNGEE. The V and J ends lost 6 bases and 7 bases respectively, with 17 bases between them. The CDR3 contains 14 residues.

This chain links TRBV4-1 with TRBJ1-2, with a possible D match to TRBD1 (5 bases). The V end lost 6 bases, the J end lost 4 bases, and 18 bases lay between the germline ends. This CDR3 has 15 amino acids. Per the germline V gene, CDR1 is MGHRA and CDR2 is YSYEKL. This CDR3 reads CASSISVSGGYGYTF. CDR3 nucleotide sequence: TGCGCCAGCAGTATCTCAGTGTCGGGGGGCTATGGCTACACCTTC.